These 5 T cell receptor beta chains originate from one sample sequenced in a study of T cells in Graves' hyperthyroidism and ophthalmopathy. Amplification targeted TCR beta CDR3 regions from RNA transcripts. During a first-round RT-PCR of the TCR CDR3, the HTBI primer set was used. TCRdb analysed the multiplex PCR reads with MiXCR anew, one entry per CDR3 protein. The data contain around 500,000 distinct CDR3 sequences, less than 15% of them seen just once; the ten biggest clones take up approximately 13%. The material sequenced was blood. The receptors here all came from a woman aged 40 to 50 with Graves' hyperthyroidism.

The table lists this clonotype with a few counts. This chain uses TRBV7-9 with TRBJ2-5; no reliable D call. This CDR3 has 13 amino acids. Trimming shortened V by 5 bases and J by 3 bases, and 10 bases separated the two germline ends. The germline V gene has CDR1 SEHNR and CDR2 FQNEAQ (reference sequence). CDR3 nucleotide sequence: TGTGCCAGCAGCGTACCATGGGAAGAGACCCAGTACTTC. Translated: CASSVPWEETQYF.

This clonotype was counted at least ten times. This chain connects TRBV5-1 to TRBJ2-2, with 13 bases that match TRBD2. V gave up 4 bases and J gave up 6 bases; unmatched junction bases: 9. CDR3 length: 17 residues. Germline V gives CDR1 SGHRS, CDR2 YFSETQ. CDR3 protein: CASSLDGLAGEAGELFF. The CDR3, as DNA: TGCGCCAGCAGCCTTGACGGACTAGCGGGAGAGGCCGGGGAGCTGTTTTTT.

In nucleotides, the CDR3 is TGTGCCAGCGGTCGGACAGGGCGAAATGAAAAACTGTTTTTT. Translating it yields CASGRTGRNEKLFF. This chain links TRBV7-9 with TRBJ1-4; 8 bases line up with TRBD1. Trimming at V came to 8 bases and at J to 5 bases, leaving 7 bases not matched to a gene. There are 14 residues in the CDR3. CDR1 is SEHNR and CDR2 is FQNEAQ in the germline V gene (reference sequence).

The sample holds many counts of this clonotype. The CDR3: CASSPGETSTDTQYF. The CDR3 region has the DNA TGTGCCAGCAGTCCGGGGGAGACTAGCACAGATACGCAGTATTTT. The chain employs TRBV28 and TRBJ2-3, with D perhaps TRBD2 (6 bases). Germline values: CDR1 MDHEN, CDR2 SYDVKM. This CDR3 contains 15 residues. V gave up 5 bases and J gave up 0 bases, with 12 bases separating them. The full variable domain, rest sourced from reference TRBV28 and TRBJ2-3, is DVKVTQSSRYLVKRTGEKVFLECVQDMDHENMFWYRQDPGLGLRLIYFSYDVKMKEKGDIPEGYSVSREKKERFSLILESASTNQTSMYLCASSPGETSTDTQYFGPGTRLTVL.

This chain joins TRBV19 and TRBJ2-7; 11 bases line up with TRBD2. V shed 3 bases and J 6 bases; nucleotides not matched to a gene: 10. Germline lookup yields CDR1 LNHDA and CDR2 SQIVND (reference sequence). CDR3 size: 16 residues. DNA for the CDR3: TGTGCCAGTAGTATTACTAGCGGGAGCTCTTTCTCCGAGCAGTACTTC. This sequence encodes CASSITSGSSFSEQYF. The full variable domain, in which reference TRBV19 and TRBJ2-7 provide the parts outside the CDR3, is DGGITQSPKYLFRKEGQNVTLSCEQNLNHDAMYWYRQDPGQGLRLIYYSQIVNDFQKGDIAEGYSVSREKKESFPLTVTSAQKNPTAFYLCASSITSGSSFSEQYFGPGTRLTVT.